This paragraph reports one T cell receptor beta chain. The data stem from a study of blood T cell repertoires in COVID-19. At the level of the study: COVID-19 samples from acute and convalescent phases originated in the United States, Italy and Spain. The cDNA or gDNA used as material had been derived from T cells, B-cell-depleted T cells, or PBMCs.

Under the authors' procedure: Using reference gene primer amplification, nucleated cell counts were estimated. Data came from immunoSEQ multiplex PCR; TCRdb stores just in-frame clones and leaves some out. V, J and clone size were drawn from that table, and D and trimming were deduced from the DNA. The profile shows approximately 65,000 clones, 88% of them singletons. The CDR3 spans 16 residues. Unmatched junction bases numbered 11, after V lost 4 bases and J lost 6 bases. Germline V gene data show CDR1 as MGHRA and CDR2 as YSYEKL. The receptor was isolated from a human donor in a cohort sampled during active COVID-19. The chain recombines TRBV4-1 with TRBJ1-4; 7 bases line up with TRBD1. The sample was peripheral blood. The CDR3 region is CASSRTGAKGDEKLFF. For the CDR3, the DNA is TGCGCCAGCAGCCGAACAGGGGCCAAGGGGGATGAAAAACTGTTTTTT.